This TCR beta chain was sequenced in a study of blood T cell repertoires in COVID-19. Background on the study: The United States, Italy and Spain provided the acute and convalescent COVID-19 samples.

V was trimmed by 5 bases and J by 2 bases, leaving 18 bases between them. Germline lookup yields CDR1 LNHDA and CDR2 SQIVND (reference sequence). The CDR3 contains 16 residues. In the authors' methods: Quantification of nucleated cells was approximated via reference gene primer amplification. The table came from immunoSEQ multiplex PCR; TCRdb's copy has only in-frame clones and leaves some out. The V and J calls and clone size are taken from that table; D and trimming were inferred from the DNA. The sample holds 77,000 or so clones, approximately 80% seen once. This chain joins TRBV19 and TRBJ2-5; tentative D call: TRBD1 (6 bases). The clonotype was recovered from a man aged 25-40 years with COVID-19, enrolled during active disease. Sequenced input: peripheral blood. The CDR3 sequence: CASSSEARGPQETQYF. The CDR3 region has the DNA TGTGCCAGTAGTTCGGAGGCCAGGGGTCCTCAAGAGACCCAGTACTTC.